A selection of T cell receptor beta chains follows, all from one sample in a study of cytomegalovirus exposure and HLA in healthy donors. Sequencing used immunoSEQ multiplex PCR; TCRdb keeps in-frame clones, though not all of them. The sample shows approximately 220,000 clones, roughly 80% of them seen only once. Sequenced input: PBMCs. The receptors derive from a man between 40 and 49 years old in good health and CMV-seropositive. The CDR3 runs from the conserved cysteine through the conserved F or W. Fields, in order: D gene, J gene, clone size, V gene, CDR3 protein, CDR3 DNA. A D gene is named only where the DNA matches it firmly. Clone size is not always given. Where it is, it says once, few, many or a class for expanded clones.

d_call: TRBD1; j_call: TRBJ1-5; clone_size: few; v_call: TRBV19; cdr3_aa: CASSPRTGMDNQPQHF; cdr3_nt: TGTGCCAGTAGTCCTCGGACAGGGATGGACAATCAGCCCCAGCATTTT
d_call: .; j_call: TRBJ2-2; clone_size: .; v_call: TRBV2; cdr3_aa: CASSPRQSTGELFF; cdr3_nt: TGTGCCAGCAGTCCTAGACAGAGCACCGGGGAGCTGTTTTTT
d_call: TRBD2; j_call: TRBJ2-7; clone_size: .; v_call: TRBV5-4; cdr3_aa: CASSSPSGRAREQYF; cdr3_nt: TGTGCCAGCAGCTCTCCTAGCGGGAGGGCCCGGGAGCAGTACTTC
d_call: TRBD2; j_call: TRBJ2-3; clone_size: .; v_call: TRBV9; cdr3_aa: CASSVGPPSGLRRTDTQYF; cdr3_nt: TGTGCCAGCAGCGTAGGTCCTCCTAGCGGGCTAAGACGCACAGATACGCAGTATTTT
d_call: TRBD1; j_call: TRBJ1-4; clone_size: few; v_call: TRBV5-8; cdr3_aa: CASSLGQGSEKLFF; cdr3_nt: TGTGCCAGCAGTTTGGGACAGGGGAGCGAAAAACTGTTTTTT
d_call: TRBD2; j_call: TRBJ2-5; clone_size: .; v_call: TRBV5-1; cdr3_aa: CASTLRAGAEWETQYF; cdr3_nt: TGCGCCAGCACTCTACGGGCGGGAGCGGAGTGGGAGACCCAGTACTTC
d_call: .; j_call: TRBJ2-5; clone_size: few; v_call: TRBV5-1; cdr3_aa: CASSLAEQETQYF; cdr3_nt: TGCGCCAGCAGCTTGGCGGAGCAAGAGACCCAGTACTTC
d_call: .; j_call: TRBJ1-1; clone_size: .; v_call: TRBV5-6; cdr3_aa: CASSFGQRGGTEAFF; cdr3_nt: TGTGCCAGCAGCTTCGGACAGAGAGGAGGCACTGAAGCTTTCTTT
d_call: .; j_call: TRBJ1-2; clone_size: .; v_call: TRBV5-1; cdr3_aa: CASSPAPDRGYGYTF; cdr3_nt: TGCGCCAGCAGCCCGGCCCCGGACAGAGGGTATGGCTACACCTTC
d_call: .; j_call: TRBJ2-1; clone_size: .; v_call: TRBV7-9; cdr3_aa: CASSPPGSEQFF; cdr3_nt: TGTGCCAGCAGCCCCCCGGGGAGTGAGCAGTTCTTC
d_call: TRBD1; j_call: TRBJ2-1; clone_size: .; v_call: TRBV7-9; cdr3_aa: CASSFQGDNEQFF; cdr3_nt: TGTGCCAGCAGCTTCCAGGGGGACAATGAGCAGTTCTTC
d_call: .; j_call: TRBJ2-1; clone_size: .; v_call: TRBV27; cdr3_aa: CASSLYLYNEQFF; cdr3_nt: TGTGCCAGCAGCTTATACCTATACAATGAGCAGTTCTTC
d_call: .; j_call: TRBJ1-1; clone_size: once; v_call: TRBV2; cdr3_aa: CASAGGPARVDTEAFF; cdr3_nt: TGTGCCAGCGCCGGGGGTCCCGCCAGGGTGGACACTGAAGCTTTCTTT
d_call: TRBD1; j_call: TRBJ1-1; clone_size: .; v_call: TRBV5-1; cdr3_aa: CASSLKQGARNTEAFF; cdr3_nt: TGCGCCAGCAGCTTGAAACAGGGGGCTCGGAACACTGAAGCTTTCTTT
d_call: TRBD1; j_call: TRBJ1-1; clone_size: .; v_call: TRBV6-6; cdr3_aa: CASSYSTGWNTEAFF; cdr3_nt: TGTGCCAGCAGTTACTCGACAGGGTGGAACACTGAAGCTTTCTTT
d_call: .; j_call: TRBJ1-2; clone_size: few; v_call: TRBV5-6; cdr3_aa: CASSVENSGYTF; cdr3_nt: TGTGCCAGCAGCGTTGAGAACAGCGGCTACACCTTC
d_call: TRBD2; j_call: TRBJ2-7; clone_size: .; v_call: TRBV18; cdr3_aa: CASSPREGDDEQYF; cdr3_nt: TGTGCCAGCTCACCGCGGGAGGGGGACGACGAGCAGTACTTC
d_call: TRBD1; j_call: TRBJ1-1; clone_size: .; v_call: TRBV7-6; cdr3_aa: CASSLGQGAAFF; cdr3_nt: TGTGCCAGCAGCTTAGGACAGGGGGCTGCTTTCTTT
d_call: TRBD1; j_call: TRBJ1-5; clone_size: once; v_call: TRBV2; cdr3_aa: CASSSRDRGRYQPQHF; cdr3_nt: TGTGCCAGCAGTAGCCGGGACAGGGGGCGGTATCAGCCCCAGCATTTT
d_call: .; j_call: TRBJ1-1; clone_size: few; v_call: TRBV12-5; cdr3_aa: CASGLEAQLGAFF; cdr3_nt: TGTGCTAGTGGTTTAGAGGCCCAGCTTGGGGCTTTCTTT
d_call: TRBD2; j_call: TRBJ2-1; clone_size: .; v_call: TRBV7-2; cdr3_aa: CASSLMGLAGGKNEQFF; cdr3_nt: TGTGCCAGCAGCTTAATGGGCCTAGCGGGAGGGAAGAATGAGCAGTTCTTC
d_call: .; j_call: TRBJ1-5; clone_size: .; v_call: TRBV5-1; cdr3_aa: CASSLESGSDQPQHF; cdr3_nt: TGCGCCAGCAGCTTGGAATCGGGATCTGACCAGCCCCAGCATTTT
d_call: .; j_call: TRBJ2-3; clone_size: .; v_call: TRBV7-7; cdr3_aa: CASSLGPSTDTQYF; cdr3_nt: TGTGCTAGCAGCTTAGGGCCTAGCACAGATACGCAGTATTTT
d_call: .; j_call: TRBJ2-7; clone_size: .; v_call: TRBV9; cdr3_aa: CASSVAGEYEQYF; cdr3_nt: TGTGCCAGCAGCGTAGCGGGGGAATACGAGCAGTACTTC
d_call: .; j_call: TRBJ2-3; clone_size: .; v_call: TRBV4-2; cdr3_aa: CASSQEGSGLTDTQYF; cdr3_nt: TGTGCCAGCAGCCAAGAAGGCAGCGGCCTCACAGATACGCAGTATTTT
d_call: .; j_call: TRBJ2-5; clone_size: .; v_call: TRBV1; cdr3_aa: CTSSHNHRTGRETQYF; cdr3_nt: TGCACCAGCAGCCACAACCATCGGACAGGGAGGGAGACCCAGTACTTC
d_call: .; j_call: TRBJ2-1; clone_size: once; v_call: TRBV6-5; cdr3_aa: CASSYTSTNEQFF; cdr3_nt: TGTGCCAGCAGTTACACCAGTACCAATGAGCAGTTCTTC
d_call: .; j_call: TRBJ2-1; clone_size: once; v_call: TRBV13; cdr3_aa: CASSSSERAYNEQFF; cdr3_nt: TGTGCCAGCAGCTCGAGCGAGCGAGCGTACAATGAGCAGTTCTTC
d_call: TRBD2; j_call: TRBJ2-5; clone_size: .; v_call: TRBV6-5; cdr3_aa: CASTTAGVGETQYF; cdr3_nt: TGTGCCAGCACTACAGCGGGAGTGGGAGAGACCCAGTACTTC
d_call: .; j_call: TRBJ2-1; clone_size: .; v_call: TRBV6-5; cdr3_aa: CASSPGAGTYNEQFF; cdr3_nt: TGTGCCAGCAGTCCGGGAGCGGGCACCTACAATGAGCAGTTCTTC
d_call: TRBD2; j_call: TRBJ2-1; clone_size: .; v_call: TRBV27; cdr3_aa: CASSFPGLVGNEQFF; cdr3_nt: TGTGCCAGCAGTTTCCCAGGACTAGTTGGCAATGAGCAGTTCTTC
d_call: .; j_call: TRBJ1-1; clone_size: few; v_call: TRBV4-2; cdr3_aa: CASSQGKGGTVNTEAFF; cdr3_nt: TGTGCCAGCAGCCAAGGGAAAGGAGGAACGGTGAACACTGAAGCTTTCTTT
d_call: .; j_call: TRBJ2-5; clone_size: .; v_call: TRBV7-6; cdr3_aa: CASSLFAEETQYF; cdr3_nt: TGTGCCAGCAGCTTATTTGCGGAAGAGACCCAGTACTTC
d_call: TRBD1; j_call: TRBJ2-3; clone_size: .; v_call: TRBV5-1; cdr3_aa: CASSLLGQGSTDTQYF; cdr3_nt: TGCGCCAGCAGCCTACTGGGACAGGGGAGCACAGATACGCAGTATTTT
d_call: .; j_call: TRBJ2-1; clone_size: .; v_call: TRBV5-1; cdr3_aa: CASSEQGLPGANEQFF; cdr3_nt: TGCGCCAGCAGCGAACAGGGACTACCGGGGGCCAATGAGCAGTTCTTC
d_call: TRBD2; j_call: TRBJ2-2; clone_size: .; v_call: TRBV7-8; cdr3_aa: CASSPLRVAGGVTGELFF; cdr3_nt: TGTGCCAGCAGCCCTCTCAGGGTAGCGGGAGGAGTTACCGGGGAGCTGTTTTTT
d_call: .; j_call: TRBJ2-5; clone_size: once; v_call: TRBV30; cdr3_aa: CAWNPGVETQYF; cdr3_nt: TGTGCCTGGAATCCGGGAGTGGAGACCCAGTACTTC
d_call: TRBD1; j_call: TRBJ2-7; clone_size: .; v_call: TRBV7-6; cdr3_aa: CASSLAPGGDEQYF; cdr3_nt: TGTGCCAGCAGCTTAGCCCCAGGGGGCGACGAGCAGTACTTC
d_call: .; j_call: TRBJ2-1; clone_size: .; v_call: TRBV7-2; cdr3_aa: CASSARQRAFEQFF; cdr3_nt: TGTGCCAGCAGCGCCCGGCAGAGGGCCTTCGAGCAGTTCTTC
d_call: TRBD2; j_call: TRBJ2-7; clone_size: .; v_call: TRBV19; cdr3_aa: CASSPLAGAYEQYF; cdr3_nt: TGTGCCAGTAGTCCACTAGCGGGGGCCTACGAGCAGTACTTC
d_call: TRBD1; j_call: TRBJ1-4; clone_size: .; v_call: TRBV27; cdr3_aa: CASSPQGWANEKLFF; cdr3_nt: TGTGCCAGCAGTCCACAGGGGTGGGCTAATGAAAAACTGTTTTTT
d_call: .; j_call: TRBJ1-3; clone_size: .; v_call: TRBV5-4; cdr3_aa: CASSLGTVSGNTIYF; cdr3_nt: TGTGCCAGCAGCTTGGGGACAGTCTCTGGAAACACCATATATTTT
d_call: .; j_call: TRBJ1-1; clone_size: .; v_call: TRBV6-5; cdr3_aa: CASSSNFQVNTEAFF; cdr3_nt: TGTGCCAGCAGTTCGAACTTCCAAGTGAACACTGAAGCTTTCTTT
d_call: .; j_call: TRBJ2-3; clone_size: .; v_call: TRBV27; cdr3_aa: CASSLVGPTDTQYF; cdr3_nt: TGTGCCAGCAGTTTGGTTGGCCCCACAGATACGCAGTATTTT
d_call: .; j_call: TRBJ2-7; clone_size: .; v_call: TRBV7-9; cdr3_aa: CASSSRGLPYEQYF; cdr3_nt: TGTGCCAGCAGCTCCCGGGGACTCCCCTACGAGCAGTACTTC
d_call: TRBD2; j_call: TRBJ2-1; clone_size: .; v_call: TRBV19; cdr3_aa: CASSIGAGGPYEQFF; cdr3_nt: TGTGCCAGTAGTATAGGAGCGGGAGGGCCCTATGAGCAGTTCTTC